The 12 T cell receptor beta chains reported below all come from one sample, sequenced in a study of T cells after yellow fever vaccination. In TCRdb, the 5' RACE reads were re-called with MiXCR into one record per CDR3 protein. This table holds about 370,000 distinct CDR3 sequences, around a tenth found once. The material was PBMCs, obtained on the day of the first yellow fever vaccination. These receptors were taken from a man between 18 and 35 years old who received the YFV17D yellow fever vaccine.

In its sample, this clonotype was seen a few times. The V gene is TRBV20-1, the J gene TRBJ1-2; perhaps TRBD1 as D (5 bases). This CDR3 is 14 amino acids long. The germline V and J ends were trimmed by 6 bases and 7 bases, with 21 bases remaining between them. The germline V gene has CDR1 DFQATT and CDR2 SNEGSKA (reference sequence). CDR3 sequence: CSAGGGLDASGYTF. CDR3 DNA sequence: TGCAGTGCCGGGGGGGGTCTGGATGCGTCTGGCTACACCTTC.

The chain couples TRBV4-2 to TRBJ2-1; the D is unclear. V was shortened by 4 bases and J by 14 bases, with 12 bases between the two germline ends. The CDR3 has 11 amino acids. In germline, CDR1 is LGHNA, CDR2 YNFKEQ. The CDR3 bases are TGTGCCAGCAGCCTAGGATCTAGGGAGTTCTTC. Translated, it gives CASSLGSREFF.

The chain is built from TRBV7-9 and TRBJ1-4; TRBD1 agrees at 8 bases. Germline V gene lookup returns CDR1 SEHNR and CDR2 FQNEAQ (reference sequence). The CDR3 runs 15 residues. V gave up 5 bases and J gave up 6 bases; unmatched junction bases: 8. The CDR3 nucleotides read TGTGCCAGCAGCCAAGCGACAGGGGCATATGAAAAACTGTTTTTT. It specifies CASSQATGAYEKLFF.

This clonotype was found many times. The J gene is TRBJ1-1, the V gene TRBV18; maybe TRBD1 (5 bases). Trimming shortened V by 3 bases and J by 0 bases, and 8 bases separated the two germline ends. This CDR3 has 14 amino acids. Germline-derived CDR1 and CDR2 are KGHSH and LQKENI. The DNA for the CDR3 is TGTGCCAGCTCACCGACAGCTTTGAACACTGAAGCTTTCTTT. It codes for CASSPTALNTEAFF. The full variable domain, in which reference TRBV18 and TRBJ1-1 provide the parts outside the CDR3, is NAGVMQNPRHLVRRRGQEARLRCSPMKGHSHVYWYRQLPEEGLKFMVYLQKENIIDESGMPKERFSAEFPKEGPSILRIQQVVRGDSAAYFCASSPTALNTEAFFGQGTRLTVV.

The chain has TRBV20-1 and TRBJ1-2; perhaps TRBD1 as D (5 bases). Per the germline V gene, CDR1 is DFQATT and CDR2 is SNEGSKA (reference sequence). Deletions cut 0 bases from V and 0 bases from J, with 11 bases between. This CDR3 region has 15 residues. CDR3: CSARDNGGSNYGYTF. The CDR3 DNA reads TGCAGTGCTAGAGATAACGGGGGGTCTAACTATGGCTACACCTTC.

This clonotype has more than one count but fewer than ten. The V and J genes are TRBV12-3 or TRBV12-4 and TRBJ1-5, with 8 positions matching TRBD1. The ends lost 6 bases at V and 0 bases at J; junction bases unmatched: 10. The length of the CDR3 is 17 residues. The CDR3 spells CASSPTGAGDSNQPQHF. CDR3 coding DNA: TGTGCCAGCAGCCCGACAGGGGCCGGGGATAGCAATCAGCCCCAGCATTTT.

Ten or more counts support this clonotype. CDR3 protein: CASRPISNTGELFF. CDR3 DNA sequence: TGTGCCAGTAGACCCATCTCGAACACCGGGGAGCTGTTTTTT. J is TRBJ2-2 and V is TRBV19; D unresolved. The CDR3 covers 14 residues. The ends were cut back, 6 bases at V and 0 bases at J, with 8 bases in the middle. From germline, CDR1 is LNHDA and CDR2 SQIVND (reference sequence).

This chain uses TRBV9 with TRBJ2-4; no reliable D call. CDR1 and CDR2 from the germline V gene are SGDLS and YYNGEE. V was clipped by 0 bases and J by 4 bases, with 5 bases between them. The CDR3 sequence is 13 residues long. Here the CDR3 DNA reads TGTGCCAGCAGCGTAGTAAATAAAAACATTCAGTACTTC. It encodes CASSVVNKNIQYF.

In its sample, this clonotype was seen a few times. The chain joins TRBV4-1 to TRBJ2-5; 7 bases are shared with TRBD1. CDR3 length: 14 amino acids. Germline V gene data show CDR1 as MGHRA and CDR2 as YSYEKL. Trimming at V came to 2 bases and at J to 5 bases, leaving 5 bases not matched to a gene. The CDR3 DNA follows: TGCGCCAGCAGCCAAAGACAGGGTCTGGAGACCCAGTACTTC. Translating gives CASSQRQGLETQYF.

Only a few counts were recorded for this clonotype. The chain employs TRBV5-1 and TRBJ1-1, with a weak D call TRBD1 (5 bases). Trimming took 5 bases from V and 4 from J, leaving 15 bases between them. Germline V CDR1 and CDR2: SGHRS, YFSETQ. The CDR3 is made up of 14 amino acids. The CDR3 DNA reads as TGCGCCAGCAGTGATCAGGGAATTTTCACTGAAGCTTTCTTT. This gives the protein CASSDQGIFTEAFF.

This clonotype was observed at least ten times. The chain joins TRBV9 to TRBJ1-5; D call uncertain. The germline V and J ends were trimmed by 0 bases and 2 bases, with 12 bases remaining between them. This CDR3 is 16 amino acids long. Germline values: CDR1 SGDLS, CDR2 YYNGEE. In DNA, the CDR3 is TGTGCCAGCAGCGTAGAGAACGGGGAGGGCAATCAGCCCCAGCATTTT. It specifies CASSVENGEGNQPQHF.

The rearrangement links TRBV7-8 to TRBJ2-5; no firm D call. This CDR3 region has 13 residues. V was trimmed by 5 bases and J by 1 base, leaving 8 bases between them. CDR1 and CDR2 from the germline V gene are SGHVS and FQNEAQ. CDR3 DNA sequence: TGTGCCAGCAGCCCCCCCCCCCAAGAGACCCAGTACTTC. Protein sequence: CASSPPPQETQYF. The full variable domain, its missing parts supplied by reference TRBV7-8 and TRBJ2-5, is GAGVSQSPRYKVAKRGQDVALRCDPISGHVSLFWYQQALGQGPEFLTYFQNEAQLDKSGLPSDRFFAERPEGSVSTLKIQRTQQEDSAVYLCASSPPPQETQYFGPGTRLLVL.